This TCR beta chain was recorded in a study of blood T cell repertoires in COVID-19. Deletions cut 1 base from V and 3 bases from J, with 9 bases between. Germline V gene data show CDR1 as SGHDN and CDR2 as FVKESK. This CDR3 has 14 amino acids. Libraries were prepared by immunoSEQ multiplex PCR; TCRdb keeps only in-frame clonotypes and omits some of them. The table records around 180,000 clones, approximately 80% of them present only once. Specimen: PBMCs or T cells enriched from blood (not recorded which). The J gene is TRBJ1-2, the V gene TRBV14, with D unclear. This sequence was found in a man aged 50 or older who had recovered from COVID-19. CDR3 sequence reads: CASSQASGYYGYTF. The CDR3 DNA is TGTGCCAGCAGCCAAGCTTCAGGATACTATGGCTACACCTTC. The full variable domain, rest sourced from reference TRBV14 and TRBJ1-2, is EAGVTQFPSHSVIEKGQTVTLRCDPISGHDNLYWYRRVMGKEIKFLLHFVKESKQDESGMPNNRFLAERTGGTYSTLKVQPAELEDSGVYFCASSQASGYYGYTFGSGTRLTVV.